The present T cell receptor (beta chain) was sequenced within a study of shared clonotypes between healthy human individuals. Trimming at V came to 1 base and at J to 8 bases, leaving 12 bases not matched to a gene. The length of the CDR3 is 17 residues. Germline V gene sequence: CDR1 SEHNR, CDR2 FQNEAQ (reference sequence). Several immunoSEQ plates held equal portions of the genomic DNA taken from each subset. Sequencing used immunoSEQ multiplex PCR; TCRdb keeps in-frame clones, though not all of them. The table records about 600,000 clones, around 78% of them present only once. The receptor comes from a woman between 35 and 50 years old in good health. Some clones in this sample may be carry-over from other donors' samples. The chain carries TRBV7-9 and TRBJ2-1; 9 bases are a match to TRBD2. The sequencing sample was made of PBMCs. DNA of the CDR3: TGTGCCAGCAGCTTAGGCCGCGGGGCGGGAGGGCCGGATGAGCAGTTCTTC. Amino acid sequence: CASSLGRGAGGPDEQFF.